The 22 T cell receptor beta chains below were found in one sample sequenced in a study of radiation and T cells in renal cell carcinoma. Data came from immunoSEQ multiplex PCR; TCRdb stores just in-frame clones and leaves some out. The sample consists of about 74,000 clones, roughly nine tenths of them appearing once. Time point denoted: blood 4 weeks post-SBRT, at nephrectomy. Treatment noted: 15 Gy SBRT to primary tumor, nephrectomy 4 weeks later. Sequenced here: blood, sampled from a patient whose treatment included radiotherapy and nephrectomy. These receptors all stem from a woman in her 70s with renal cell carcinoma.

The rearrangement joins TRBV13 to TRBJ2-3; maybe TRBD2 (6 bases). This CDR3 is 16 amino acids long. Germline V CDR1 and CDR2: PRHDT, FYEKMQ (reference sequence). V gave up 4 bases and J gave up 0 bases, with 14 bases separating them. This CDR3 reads CASSSPRRGSTDTQYF. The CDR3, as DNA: TGTGCCAGCAGCTCACCGCGGCGGGGTAGCACAGATACGCAGTATTTT.

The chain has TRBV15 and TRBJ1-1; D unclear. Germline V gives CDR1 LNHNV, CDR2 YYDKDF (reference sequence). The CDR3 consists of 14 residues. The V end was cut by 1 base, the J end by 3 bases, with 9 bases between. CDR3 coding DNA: TGTGCCACCAGCAGAGGGGGAGGCTACACTGAAGCTTTCTTT. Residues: CATSRGGGYTEAFF.

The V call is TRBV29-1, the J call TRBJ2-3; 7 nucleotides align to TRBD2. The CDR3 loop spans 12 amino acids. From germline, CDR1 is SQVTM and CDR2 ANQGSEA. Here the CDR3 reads CSSLRGADTQYF. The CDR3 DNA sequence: TGCAGTTCCCTTCGGGGGGCAGATACGCAGTATTTT.

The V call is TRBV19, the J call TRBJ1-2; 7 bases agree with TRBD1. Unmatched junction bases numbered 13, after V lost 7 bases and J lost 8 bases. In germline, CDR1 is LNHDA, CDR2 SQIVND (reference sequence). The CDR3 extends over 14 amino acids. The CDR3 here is CASKRQGDSDGYTF. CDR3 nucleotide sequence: TGTGCCAGTAAACGACAGGGAGATTCCGACGGCTACACCTTC.

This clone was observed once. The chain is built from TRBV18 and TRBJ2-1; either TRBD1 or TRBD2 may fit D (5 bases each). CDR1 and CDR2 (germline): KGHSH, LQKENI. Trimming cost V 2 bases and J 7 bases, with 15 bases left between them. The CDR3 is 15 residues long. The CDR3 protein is CASSPETGRQNEQFF. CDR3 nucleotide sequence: TGTGCCAGCTCACCAGAGACGGGACGGCAGAATGAGCAGTTCTTC.

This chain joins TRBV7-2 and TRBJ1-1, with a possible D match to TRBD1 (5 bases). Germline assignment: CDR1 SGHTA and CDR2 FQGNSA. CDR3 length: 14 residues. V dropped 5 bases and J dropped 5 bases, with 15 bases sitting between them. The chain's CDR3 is CASSGGVLATEAFF. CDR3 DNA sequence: TGTGCCAGCAGCGGAGGGGTTTTGGCGACTGAAGCTTTCTTT.

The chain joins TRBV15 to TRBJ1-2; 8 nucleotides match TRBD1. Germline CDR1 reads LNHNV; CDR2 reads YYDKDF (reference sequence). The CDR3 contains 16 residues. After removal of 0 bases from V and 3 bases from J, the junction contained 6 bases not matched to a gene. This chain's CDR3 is CATSREGTGQHYGYTF. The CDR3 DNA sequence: TGTGCCACCAGCAGAGAGGGGACAGGTCAACACTATGGCTACACCTTC.

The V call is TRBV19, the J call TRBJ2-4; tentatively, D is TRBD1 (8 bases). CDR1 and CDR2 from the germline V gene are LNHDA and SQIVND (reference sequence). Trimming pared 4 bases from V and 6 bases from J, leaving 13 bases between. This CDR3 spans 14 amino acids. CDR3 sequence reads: CASSREGTGNIQYF. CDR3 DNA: TGTGCCAGTAGTAGGGAGGGGACAGGAAACATTCAGTACTTC. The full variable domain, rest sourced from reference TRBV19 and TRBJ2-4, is DGGITQSPKYLFRKEGQNVTLSCEQNLNHDAMYWYRQDPGQGLRLIYYSQIVNDFQKGDIAEGYSVSREKKESFPLTVTSAQKNPTAFYLCASSREGTGNIQYFGAGTRLSVL.

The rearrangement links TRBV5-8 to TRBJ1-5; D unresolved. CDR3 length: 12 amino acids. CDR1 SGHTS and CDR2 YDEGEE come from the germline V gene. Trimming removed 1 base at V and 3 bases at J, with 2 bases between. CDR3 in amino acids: CASSLFNQPQHF. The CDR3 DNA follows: TGTGCCAGCAGCTTGTTCAATCAGCCCCAGCATTTT.

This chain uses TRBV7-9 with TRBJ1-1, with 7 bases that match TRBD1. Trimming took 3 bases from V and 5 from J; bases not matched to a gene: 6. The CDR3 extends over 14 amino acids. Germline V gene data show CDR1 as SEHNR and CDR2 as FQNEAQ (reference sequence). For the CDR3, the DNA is TGTGCCAGCAGCTTTCTAGACAGGGTGACTGAAGCTTTCTTT. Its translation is CASSFLDRVTEAFF.

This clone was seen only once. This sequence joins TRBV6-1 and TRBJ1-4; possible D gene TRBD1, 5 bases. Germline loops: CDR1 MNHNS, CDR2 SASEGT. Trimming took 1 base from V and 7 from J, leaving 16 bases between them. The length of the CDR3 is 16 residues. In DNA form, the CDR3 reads TGTGCCAGCAGTGAAGTATTTGGGGGATTGATTGAAAAACTGTTTTTT. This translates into CASSEVFGGLIEKLFF.

The chain's CDR3 is CASSRTDTQYF. CDR3 in DNA: TGTGCCAGCAGCCGTACAGATACGCAGTATTTT. V gene TRBV5-4 combines with J gene TRBJ2-3; D is undetermined. Germline values: CDR1 SGHNT, CDR2 YYREEE (reference sequence). The CDR3 is 11 residues long. Trimming took off 4 bases at V and 3 bases at J, with 3 bases between the two ends.

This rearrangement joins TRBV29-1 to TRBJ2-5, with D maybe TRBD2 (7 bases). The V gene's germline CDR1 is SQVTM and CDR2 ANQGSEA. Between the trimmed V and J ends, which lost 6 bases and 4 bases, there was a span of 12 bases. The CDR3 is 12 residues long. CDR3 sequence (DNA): TGCAGCGTCGGGGGAGGGGGAGAGACCCAGTACTTC. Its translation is CSVGGGGETQYF.

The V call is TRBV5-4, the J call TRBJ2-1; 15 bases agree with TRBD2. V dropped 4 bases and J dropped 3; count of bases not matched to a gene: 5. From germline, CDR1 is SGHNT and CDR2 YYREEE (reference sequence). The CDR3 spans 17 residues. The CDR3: CASSTGLAGGLYNEQFF. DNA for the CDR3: TGTGCCAGCAGCACGGGACTAGCGGGGGGTCTCTACAATGAGCAGTTCTTC.

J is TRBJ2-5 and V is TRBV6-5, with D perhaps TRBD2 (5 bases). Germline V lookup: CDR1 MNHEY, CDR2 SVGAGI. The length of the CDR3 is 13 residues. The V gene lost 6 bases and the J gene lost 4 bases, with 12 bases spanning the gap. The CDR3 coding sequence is TGTGCCAGCAGCCGGGGTTTATTAGAGACCCAGTACTTC. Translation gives CASSRGLLETQYF.

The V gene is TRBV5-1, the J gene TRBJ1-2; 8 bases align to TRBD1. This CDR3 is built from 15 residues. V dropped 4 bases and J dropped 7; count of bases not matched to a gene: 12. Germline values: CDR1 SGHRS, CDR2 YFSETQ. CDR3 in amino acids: CASSPSGQGAVGYTF. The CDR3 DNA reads TGCGCCAGCAGCCCTTCAGGTCAGGGGGCGGTTGGCTACACCTTC.

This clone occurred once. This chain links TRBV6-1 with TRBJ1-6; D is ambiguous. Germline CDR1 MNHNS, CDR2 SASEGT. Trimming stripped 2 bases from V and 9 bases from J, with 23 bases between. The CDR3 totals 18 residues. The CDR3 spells CASSESRADWDWGSPLHF. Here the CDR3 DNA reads TGTGCCAGCAGTGAATCTAGGGCAGACTGGGATTGGGGTTCACCCCTCCACTTT.

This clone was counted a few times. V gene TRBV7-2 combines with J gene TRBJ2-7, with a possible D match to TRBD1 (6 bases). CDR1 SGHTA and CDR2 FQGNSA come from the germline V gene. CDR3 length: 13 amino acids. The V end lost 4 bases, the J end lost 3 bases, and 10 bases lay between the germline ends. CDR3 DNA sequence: TGTGCCAGCAGCTCCAGGACAGACTACGAGCAGTACTTC. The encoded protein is CASSSRTDYEQYF. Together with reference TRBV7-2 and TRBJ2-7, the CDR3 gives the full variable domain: GAGVSQSPSNKVTEKGKDVELRCDPISGHTALYWYRQSLGQGLEFLIYFQGNSAPDKSGLPSDRFSAERTGGSVSTLTIQRTQQEDSAVYLCASSSRTDYEQYFGPGTRLTVT.

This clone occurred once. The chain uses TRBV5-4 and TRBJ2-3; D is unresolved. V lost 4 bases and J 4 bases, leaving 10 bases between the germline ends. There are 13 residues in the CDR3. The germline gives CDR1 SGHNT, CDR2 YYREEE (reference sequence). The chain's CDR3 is CASSPNHPDTQYF. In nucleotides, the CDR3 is TGTGCCAGCAGCCCAAACCACCCAGATACGCAGTATTTT.

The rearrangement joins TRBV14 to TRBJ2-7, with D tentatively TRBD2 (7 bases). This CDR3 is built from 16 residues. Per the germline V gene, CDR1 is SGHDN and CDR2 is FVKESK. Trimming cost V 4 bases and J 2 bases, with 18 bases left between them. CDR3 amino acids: CASSRKGGAGPYEQYF. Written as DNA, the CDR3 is TGTGCCAGCAGCCGGAAAGGGGGGGCAGGACCCTACGAGCAGTACTTC.

The CDR3, as DNA: TGTGCCAGCAGCGTAGATCTCTCCCGGTCATACAATGAGCAGTTCTTC. Residues: CASSVDLSRSYNEQFF. The genes are TRBV9 and TRBJ2-1; D unclear. Trimming stripped 0 bases from V and 4 bases from J, with 14 bases between. CDR3 size: 16 residues. CDR1 SGDLS and CDR2 YYNGEE come from the germline V gene.

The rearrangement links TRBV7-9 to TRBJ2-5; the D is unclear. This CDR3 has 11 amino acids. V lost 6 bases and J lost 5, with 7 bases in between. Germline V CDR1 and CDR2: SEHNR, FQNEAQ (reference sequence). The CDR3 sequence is CASSGRETQYF. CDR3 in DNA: TGTGCCAGCAGTGGGCGGGAGACCCAGTACTTC.